Listed below are T cell receptor beta chains from one sample, sequenced in a study of CD8 T cells in Susac syndrome. TCRdb analysed the immunoSEQ multiplex PCR reads with MiXCR anew, one entry per CDR3 protein. Among around 79,000 distinct CDR3 sequences listed, approximately 94% were seen once. The material sequenced was CD8+ T cells from PBMCs. These receptors all stem from a human donor with Susac syndrome. The CDR3 runs from the conserved cysteine through the conserved F or W. Fields, in order: D gene, J gene, clone size, V gene, CDR3 protein, CDR3 DNA. The D gene is left open where the match is weak. Size is omitted from some rows. Given values are once, few, many or a class for expanded clones.

TRBD2 TRBJ2-3 . TRBV7-3 CASSSPGLAGDTQYF TGTGCCAGCAGCTCCCCGGGACTAGCGGGAGATACGCAGTATTTT
. TRBJ2-3 . TRBV11-2 CASSLDLFTDTQYF TGTGCCAGCAGCTTAGATCTATTCACAGATACGCAGTATTTT
TRBD1 TRBJ2-7 . TRBV27 CATTTGGHEQYF TGTGCCACCACCACAGGGGGGCACGAGCAGTACTTC
. TRBJ1-1 . TRBV5-6 CASSRRQAQEAFF TGTGCCAGCAGCCGAAGACAGGCCCAGGAGGCTTTCTTT
. TRBJ1-1 . TRBV4-1 CASGLSWANTEAFF TGCGCCAGCGGCCTCTCATGGGCGAACACTGAAGCTTTCTTT
. TRBJ2-7 . TRBV14 CASSLGGKSEQYF TGTGCCAGCAGCCTAGGAGGGAAAAGCGAGCAGTACTTC
TRBD1 TRBJ1-2 . TRBV6-2/TRBV6-3 CASSPDRIGYTF TGTGCCAGCAGCCCGGACAGGATCGGCTACACCTTC
. TRBJ2-7 . TRBV10-2 CASSESGGAGYEQYF TGCGCCAGCAGTGAGTCCGGCGGGGCGGGCTACGAGCAGTACTTC
. TRBJ2-7 . TRBV29-1 CSVWVSSYEQYF TGCAGCGTCTGGGTGAGCTCCTACGAGCAGTACTTC
TRBD2 TRBJ2-7 . TRBV18 CASSPVAGGIEQYF TGTGCCAGCTCACCGGTAGCGGGGGGTATAGAGCAGTACTTC
. TRBJ1-1 . TRBV29-1 CSGGGAFF TGCAGCGGCGGGGGAGCTTTCTTT
. TRBJ1-2 once TRBV14 CASSHVGRQKGYTF TGTGCCAGCAGCCACGTGGGGAGACAGAAGGGCTACACCTTC
. TRBJ1-1 . TRBV7-9 CASSLVDPEAFF TGTGCCAGCAGCTTAGTGGATCCTGAAGCTTTCTTT
TRBD1 TRBJ1-6 . TRBV6-5 CASSPSGTGDSPLHF TGTGCCAGCAGTCCCTCCGGGACAGGAGATTCACCCCTCCACTTT
. TRBJ2-7 . TRBV20-1 CSARDSEGRDEQYF TGCAGTGCTAGAGATTCAGAGGGACGAGACGAGCAGTACTTC
. TRBJ2-5 . TRBV5-5 CASSLASRETQYF TGTGCCAGCAGCTTGGCTAGCAGGGAGACCCAGTACTTC
. TRBJ1-5 . TRBV16 CASSQSAGGRQPQHF TGTGCCAGCAGCCAATCGGCGGGGGGCCGTCAGCCCCAGCATTTT
TRBD1 TRBJ2-1 once TRBV5-6 CASLRDRYYNEQFF TGTGCCAGTCTCCGGGACAGGTACTACAATGAGCAGTTCTTC
TRBD1 TRBJ1-2 . TRBV29-1 CSVGTRGPGGYTF TGCAGCGTCGGGACCAGGGGGCCTGGCGGCTACACCTTC
. TRBJ2-2 few TRBV11-3 CASSNTGELFF TGTGCCAGCAGCAACACCGGGGAGCTGTTTTTT
TRBD2 TRBJ2-7 . TRBV4-1 CASSHQGGYEQYF TGCGCCAGCAGCCACCAGGGAGGGTACGAGCAGTACTTC
TRBD1 TRBJ2-7 . TRBV20-1 CSARGRTGKYEQYF TGCAGTGCTAGAGGGCGGACAGGGAAGTACGAGCAGTACTTC
. TRBJ2-3 . TRBV6-5 CASTFRGGLTDTQYF TGTGCCAGCACCTTCAGGGGGGGCCTCACAGATACGCAGTATTTT
. TRBJ2-3 once TRBV27 CASSSSAHYPDTQYF TGTGCCAGCAGTTCGTCGGCCCACTATCCAGATACGCAGTATTTT
. TRBJ1-2 . TRBV28 CASSWPRGQTGGYTF TGTGCCAGCAGTTGGCCCCGCGGGCAGACGGGAGGCTACACCTTC
TRBD1 TRBJ1-2 . TRBV12-3/TRBV12-4 CASSLGQGARGYTF TGTGCCAGCAGCCTCGGACAGGGGGCGCGAGGCTACACCTTC
TRBD1 TRBJ2-7 . TRBV24-1 CATSGVDRDYEQYF TGTGCCACCAGTGGGGTGGACAGGGACTACGAGCAGTACTTC
. TRBJ2-7 . TRBV29-1 CSANRDSYEQYF TGCAGCGCGAACAGGGACTCCTACGAGCAGTACTTC
. TRBJ2-3 . TRBV2 CASSEGFGSTDTQYF TGTGCCAGCAGTGAAGGTTTCGGAAGCACAGATACGCAGTATTTT
. TRBJ1-4 . TRBV9 CASSPGVSTNEKLFF TGTGCCAGCAGCCCAGGGGTGTCGACTAATGAAAAACTGTTTTTT
. TRBJ2-6 . TRBV7-3 CASSSLRPGANVLTF TGTGCCAGCAGCTCCCTACGCCCCGGGGCCAACGTCCTGACTTTC
. TRBJ2-7 once TRBV9 CASSVDSPYEQYF TGTGCCAGCAGCGTAGACTCGCCCTACGAGCAGTACTTC
. TRBJ1-2 . TRBV20-1 CSARGRIFYGYTF TGCAGTGCAAGAGGGAGGATTTTCTATGGCTACACCTTC
. TRBJ2-7 . TRBV14 CASSQEHPAGEQYF TGTGCCAGCAGCCAAGAGCACCCTGCTGGCGAGCAGTACTTC
. TRBJ2-2 . TRBV12-5 CASGLVQTGELFF TGTGCTAGTGGTTTGGTACAGACCGGGGAGCTGTTTTTT
TRBD2 TRBJ2-5 . TRBV5-1 CASSQTSGGQETQYF TGCGCCAGCAGCCAGACTAGCGGGGGGCAAGAGACCCAGTACTTC
TRBD1 TRBJ1-1 . TRBV29-1 CSVLRQGSTEAFF TGCAGCGTTCTAAGACAGGGAAGTACTGAAGCTTTCTTT
. TRBJ1-2 . TRBV29-1 CSVLYGGTPNYGYTF TGCAGCGTTCTTTATGGCGGGACCCCAAACTATGGCTACACCTTC
TRBD1 TRBJ1-2 . TRBV29-1 CSVGGTGGSGYTF TGCAGCGTTGGAGGGACAGGGGGAAGTGGCTACACCTTC
TRBD1 TRBJ1-2 . TRBV9 CASSVRGQEDYGYTF TGTGCCAGCAGCGTAAGGGGACAGGAGGACTATGGCTACACCTTC
. TRBJ1-1 . TRBV5-6 CASSLEGWTEAFF TGTGCCAGCAGCTTGGAAGGGTGGACTGAAGCTTTCTTT
TRBD1 TRBJ1-4 . TRBV7-6 CASSPLRTGREKLFF TGTGCCAGCAGCCCCCTTCGGACAGGGCGCGAAAAACTGTTTTTT
. TRBJ1-1 once TRBV7-9 CASSSSQRLNTEAFF TGTGCCAGCAGTTCGTCTCAGCGGCTGAACACTGAAGCTTTCTTT
TRBD1 TRBJ1-2 . TRBV19 CASGDRGLDGYTF TGTGCCAGTGGGGACAGGGGGCTCGATGGCTACACCTTC
. TRBJ2-1 . TRBV28 CASSLGLAYEQFF TGTGCCAGCAGTTTGGGTCTAGCGTATGAGCAGTTCTTC
. TRBJ1-1 . TRBV29-1 CSVDGGSEAFF TGCAGCGTTGATGGGGGATCTGAAGCTTTCTTT
. TRBJ2-3 . TRBV4-1 CASSQEGERDTQYF TGCGCCAGCAGCCAAGAAGGCGAGCGTGATACGCAGTATTTT
TRBD1 TRBJ1-1 . TRBV3-1 CASSPETGMDTEAFF TGTGCCAGCAGCCCCGAGACAGGGATGGATACTGAAGCTTTCTTT
. TRBJ2-7 . TRBV24-1 CATSDDEGGGSPYEQYF TGTGCCACCAGTGATGACGAGGGGGGGGGAAGCCCCTACGAGCAGTACTTC
TRBD2 TRBJ2-3 . TRBV9 CASSGGGYGDTQYF TGTGCCAGCAGCGGCGGGGGGTATGGAGATACGCAGTATTTT
TRBD1 TRBJ2-7 . TRBV9 CASSVASTGDYEQYF TGTGCCAGCAGCGTCGCTTCGACAGGGGACTACGAGCAGTACTTC
TRBD2 TRBJ2-1 . TRBV6-4 CASSDPRTSRSYNEQFF TGTGCCAGCAGTGACCCCAGGACTAGCCGCTCCTACAATGAGCAGTTCTTC
. TRBJ2-5 . TRBV12-3/TRBV12-4 CASSFWGAARETQYF TGTGCCAGCAGTTTCTGGGGGGCAGCTAGGGAGACCCAGTACTTC
. TRBJ1-1 . TRBV5-6 CASSLGGIMNTEAFF TGCGCCAGCAGCTTGGGAGGCATCATGAACACTGAAGCTTTCTTT
. TRBJ1-2 . TRBV19 CASTSGTLLGSNGYTF TGTGCCAGCACTTCCGGGACCCTTCTAGGCTCTAACGGCTACACCTTC
. TRBJ1-1 once TRBV7-9 CASSSSMGNTEAFF TGTGCCAGCAGCTCGAGTATGGGGAACACTGAAGCTTTCTTT
. TRBJ2-7 . TRBV5-1 CASSFRGASYEQYF TGCGCCAGCAGCTTCCGGGGGGCCTCCTACGAGCAGTACTTC
. TRBJ2-2 . TRBV7-9 CASSSNKPNTGELFF TGTGCCAGCAGCTCGAACAAACCGAACACCGGGGAGCTGTTTTTT
. TRBJ1-2 once TRBV27 CASSATNYGYTF TGTGCCAGCAGTGCGACTAACTATGGCTACACCTTC